This TCR beta chain was documented in a study of T cell responses to AZD1222 COVID-19 vaccine. This clone has a single count. Its antigen is currently unknown. The protocol was immunoSEQ multiplex PCR, while the TCRdb copy is restricted to in-frame clones and leaves out a portion. This sample has about 200,000 clones, with approximately 90% found just once. General study findings and limits: Possibly, clonal diversity was underestimated; donors were largely white British and included more females.

Losses at the gene ends were 5 bases for V and 3 bases for J; bases not matched to a gene: 11. The CDR3 loop spans 18 amino acids. Germline V gene sequence: CDR1 MDHEN, CDR2 SYDVKM. This TCR came from an adult who received the AZD1222 COVID-19 vaccine. The J gene is TRBJ1-5, the V gene TRBV28; 12 bases line up with TRBD1. The sample was peripheral blood, taken 28 days after the second AZD1222 dose. The CDR3 loop is CASSLYRDRGLANQPQHF. The CDR3 DNA follows: TGTGCCAGCAGTCTATACCGGGACAGGGGGCTAGCCAATCAGCCCCAGCATTTT.